The clone carrying this TCR beta chain has just one count. As yet, its antigen is unknown. The conserved final phenylalanine or tryptophan is absent from the CDR3, which likely points to a read error. These data belong to a study of glioma-infiltrating T cells. Findings and caveats of the study: Signature shared blood CDR3 motifs were enriched in low-divergence and depleted in high-divergence patients.

The iRepertoire nested amplicon-rescue multiplex PCR amplified TCR alpha and beta CDR3s from RNA. For one-step reverse transcription and amplification, about 85-400 ng of tissue mRNA or PBMC total RNA was used. TCRdb itself ran the multiplex PCR reads through MiXCR, one entry per CDR3 protein. The data contain about 400,000 distinct CDR3 sequences, 41% of them singletons. The germline V and J ends were trimmed by 7 bases and 10 bases, with 11 bases remaining between them. CDR1 DFQATT and CDR2 SNEGSKA come from the germline V gene (reference sequence). The CDR3 length is 11 residues. This chain uses TRBV20-1 with TRBJ1-6; D gene uncertain. The sequenced sample consisted of glioma tissue, nonneoplastic brain tissue, or PBMCs (not recorded which). The TCR originated in a human donor with low-grade glioma or glioblastoma, undergoing nonglioma brain surgery, or in good health (not recorded which). The CDR3 nucleotides are TGCAGTGGGTCTTCCGGCTCACCCCTCCACCTT. Its protein product is CSGSSGSPLHL.